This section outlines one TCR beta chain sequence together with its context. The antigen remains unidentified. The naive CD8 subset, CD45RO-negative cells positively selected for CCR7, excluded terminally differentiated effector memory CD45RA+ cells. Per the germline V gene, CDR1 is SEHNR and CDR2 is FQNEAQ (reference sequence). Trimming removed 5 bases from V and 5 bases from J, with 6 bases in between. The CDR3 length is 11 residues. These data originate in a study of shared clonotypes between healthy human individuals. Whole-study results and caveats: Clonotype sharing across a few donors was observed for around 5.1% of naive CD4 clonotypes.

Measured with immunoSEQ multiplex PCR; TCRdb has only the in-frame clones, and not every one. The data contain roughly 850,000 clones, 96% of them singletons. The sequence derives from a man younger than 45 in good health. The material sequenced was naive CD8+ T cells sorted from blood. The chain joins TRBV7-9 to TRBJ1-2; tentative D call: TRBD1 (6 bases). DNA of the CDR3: TGTGCCAGCAGCACAGGGTATGGCTACACCTTC. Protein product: CASSTGYGYTF.